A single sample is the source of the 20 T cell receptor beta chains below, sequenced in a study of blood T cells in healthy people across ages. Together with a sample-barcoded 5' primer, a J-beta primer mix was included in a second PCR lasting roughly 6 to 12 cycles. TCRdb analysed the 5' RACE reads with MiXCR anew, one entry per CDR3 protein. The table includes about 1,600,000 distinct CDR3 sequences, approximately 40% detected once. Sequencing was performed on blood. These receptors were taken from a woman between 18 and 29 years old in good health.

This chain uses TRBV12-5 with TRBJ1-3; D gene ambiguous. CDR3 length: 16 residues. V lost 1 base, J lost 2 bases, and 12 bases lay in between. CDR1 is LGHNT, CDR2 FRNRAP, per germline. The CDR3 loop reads CASGLAPHAAGNTIYF. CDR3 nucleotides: TGTGCTAGTGGTTTGGCCCCACACGCAGCTGGAAACACCATATATTTT.

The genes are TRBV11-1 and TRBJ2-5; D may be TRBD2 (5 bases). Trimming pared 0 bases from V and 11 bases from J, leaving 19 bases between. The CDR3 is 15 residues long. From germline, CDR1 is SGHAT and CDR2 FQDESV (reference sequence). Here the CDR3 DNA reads TGTGCCAGCAGCTTAGCGCAGGCAGGTAAATGGGAGCAGTACTTC. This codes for CASSLAQAGKWEQYF.

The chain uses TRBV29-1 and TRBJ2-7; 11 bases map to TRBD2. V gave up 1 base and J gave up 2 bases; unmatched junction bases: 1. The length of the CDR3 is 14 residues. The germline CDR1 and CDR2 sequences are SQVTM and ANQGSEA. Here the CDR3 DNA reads TGCAGCGTTGAAGTACTAGCGGGAGCCTACGAGCAGTACTTC. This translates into CSVEVLAGAYEQYF.

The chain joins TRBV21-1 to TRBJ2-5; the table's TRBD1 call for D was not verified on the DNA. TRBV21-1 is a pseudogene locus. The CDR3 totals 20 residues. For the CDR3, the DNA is TGTGCCAGCAGCAAAAAGGCCCGGGACAGCTTACTTAGGTGTAAAGAGACCCAGTACTTC. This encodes CASSKKARDSLLRCKETQYF.

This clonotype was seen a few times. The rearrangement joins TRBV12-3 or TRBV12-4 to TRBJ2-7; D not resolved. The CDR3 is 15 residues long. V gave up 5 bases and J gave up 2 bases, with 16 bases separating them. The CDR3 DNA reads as TGTGCCAGCAGTCCCCCGGGCTCGCTACCCTACGAGCAGTACTTC. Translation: CASSPPGSLPYEQYF.

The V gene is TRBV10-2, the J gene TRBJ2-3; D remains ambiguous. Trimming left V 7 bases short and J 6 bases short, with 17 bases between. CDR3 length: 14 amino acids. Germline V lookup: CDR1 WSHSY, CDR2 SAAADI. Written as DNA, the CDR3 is TGCGCCAGCAATCAGGACGAGTCGCCGGATACGCAGTATTTT. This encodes CASNQDESPDTQYF.

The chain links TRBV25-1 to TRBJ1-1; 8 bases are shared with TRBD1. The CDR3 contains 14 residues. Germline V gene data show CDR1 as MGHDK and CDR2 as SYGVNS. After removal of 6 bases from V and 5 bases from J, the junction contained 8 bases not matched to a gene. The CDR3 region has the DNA TGTGCCAGCAGGTTAGGACAGGGAGGAACTGAAGCTTTCTTT. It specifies CASRLGQGGTEAFF.

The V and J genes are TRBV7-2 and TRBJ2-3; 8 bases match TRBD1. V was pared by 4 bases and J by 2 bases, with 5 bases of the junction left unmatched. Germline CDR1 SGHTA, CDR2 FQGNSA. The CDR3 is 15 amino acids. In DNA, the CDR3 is TGTGCCAGCAGCTCAGACAGGGGAAACACAGATACGCAGTATTTT. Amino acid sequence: CASSSDRGNTDTQYF.

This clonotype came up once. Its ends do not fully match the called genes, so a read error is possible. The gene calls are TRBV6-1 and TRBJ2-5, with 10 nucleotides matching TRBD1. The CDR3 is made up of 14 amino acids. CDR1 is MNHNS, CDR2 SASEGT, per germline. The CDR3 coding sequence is TGTGTCAGCAGTCGGGACAGGGGAAAAGAGACCCAGTACTTC. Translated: CVSSRDRGKETQYF.

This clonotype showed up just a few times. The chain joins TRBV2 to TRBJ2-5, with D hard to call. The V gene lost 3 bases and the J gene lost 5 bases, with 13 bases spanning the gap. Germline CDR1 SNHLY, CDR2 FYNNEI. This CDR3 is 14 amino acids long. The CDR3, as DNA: TGTGCCAGCAGTGACCGGGCCTTAGGGGAGACCCAGTACTTC. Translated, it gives CASSDRALGETQYF.

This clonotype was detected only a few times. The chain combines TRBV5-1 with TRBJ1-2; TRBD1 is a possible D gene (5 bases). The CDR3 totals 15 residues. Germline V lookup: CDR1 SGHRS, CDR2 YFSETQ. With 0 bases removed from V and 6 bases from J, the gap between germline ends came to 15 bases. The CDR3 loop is CASSLAPGRDDGYTF. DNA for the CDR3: TGCGCCAGCAGCTTGGCCCCCGGCAGGGATGATGGCTACACCTTC.

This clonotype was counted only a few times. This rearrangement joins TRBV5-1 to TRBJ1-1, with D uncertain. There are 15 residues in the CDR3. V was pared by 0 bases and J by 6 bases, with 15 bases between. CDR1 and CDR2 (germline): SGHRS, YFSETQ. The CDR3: CASSLDGRTLAEAFF. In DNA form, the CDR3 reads TGCGCCAGCAGCTTGGACGGGAGGACGTTGGCTGAAGCTTTCTTT.

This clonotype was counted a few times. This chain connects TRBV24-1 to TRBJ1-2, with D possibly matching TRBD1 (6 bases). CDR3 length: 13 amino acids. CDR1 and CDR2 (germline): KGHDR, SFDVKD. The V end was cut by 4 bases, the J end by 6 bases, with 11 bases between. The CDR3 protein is CATSEPTGHGYTF. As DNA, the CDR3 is TGTGCCACCAGTGAACCGACAGGTCATGGCTACACCTTC.

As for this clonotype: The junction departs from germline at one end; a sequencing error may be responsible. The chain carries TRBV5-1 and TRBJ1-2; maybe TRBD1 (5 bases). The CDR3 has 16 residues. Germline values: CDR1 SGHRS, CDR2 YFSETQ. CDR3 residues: CVSSSVTGLVNYGYTF. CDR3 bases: TGCGTCAGCAGCTCGGTTACGGGGCTTGTTAACTATGGCTACACCTTC.

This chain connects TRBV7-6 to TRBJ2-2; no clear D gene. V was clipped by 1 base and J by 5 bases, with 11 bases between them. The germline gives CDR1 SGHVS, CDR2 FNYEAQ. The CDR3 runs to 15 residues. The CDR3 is CASSLVFRTTGELFF. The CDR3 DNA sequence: TGTGCCAGCAGCTTAGTTTTCCGTACGACCGGGGAGCTGTTTTTT.

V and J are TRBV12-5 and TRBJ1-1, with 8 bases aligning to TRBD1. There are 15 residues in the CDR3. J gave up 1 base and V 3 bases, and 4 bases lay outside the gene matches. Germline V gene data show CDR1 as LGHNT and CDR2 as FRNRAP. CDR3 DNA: TGTGCTAGTGGTTTATCCGGGACAGGGAACACTGAAGCTTTCTTT. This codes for CASGLSGTGNTEAFF.

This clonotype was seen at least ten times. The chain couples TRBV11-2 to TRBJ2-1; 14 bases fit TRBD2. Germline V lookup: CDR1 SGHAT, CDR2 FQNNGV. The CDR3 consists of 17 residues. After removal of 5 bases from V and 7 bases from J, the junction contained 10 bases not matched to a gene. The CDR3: CASSSFGLAGGLNEQFF. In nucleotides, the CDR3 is TGTGCCAGCAGCAGCTTCGGACTAGCGGGAGGTCTTAATGAGCAGTTCTTC.

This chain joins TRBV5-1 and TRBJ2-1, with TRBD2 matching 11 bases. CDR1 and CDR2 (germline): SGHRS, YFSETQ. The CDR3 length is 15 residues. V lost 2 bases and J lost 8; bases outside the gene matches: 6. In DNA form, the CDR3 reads TGCGCCAGCAGCTTACTAGCGGGGGCGTTTGATGAGCAGTTCTTC. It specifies CASSLLAGAFDEQFF.

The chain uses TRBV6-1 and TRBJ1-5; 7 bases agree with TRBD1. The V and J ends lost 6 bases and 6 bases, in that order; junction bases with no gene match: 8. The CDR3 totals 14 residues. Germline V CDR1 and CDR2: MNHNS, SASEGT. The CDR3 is CASRARQGGQPQHF. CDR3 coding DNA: TGTGCCAGCAGGGCGAGACAGGGAGGTCAGCCCCAGCATTTT.

The chain's CDR3 is CASRGLQGAYGYTF. The CDR3 nucleotides read TGTGCCAGCAGGGGCCTCCAGGGAGCGTATGGCTACACCTTC. The chain combines TRBV2 with TRBJ1-2; D perhaps matches TRBD1 (5 bases). Trimming cost V 6 bases and J 5 bases, with 16 bases left between them. From germline, CDR1 is SNHLY and CDR2 FYNNEI. The CDR3 contains 14 residues.